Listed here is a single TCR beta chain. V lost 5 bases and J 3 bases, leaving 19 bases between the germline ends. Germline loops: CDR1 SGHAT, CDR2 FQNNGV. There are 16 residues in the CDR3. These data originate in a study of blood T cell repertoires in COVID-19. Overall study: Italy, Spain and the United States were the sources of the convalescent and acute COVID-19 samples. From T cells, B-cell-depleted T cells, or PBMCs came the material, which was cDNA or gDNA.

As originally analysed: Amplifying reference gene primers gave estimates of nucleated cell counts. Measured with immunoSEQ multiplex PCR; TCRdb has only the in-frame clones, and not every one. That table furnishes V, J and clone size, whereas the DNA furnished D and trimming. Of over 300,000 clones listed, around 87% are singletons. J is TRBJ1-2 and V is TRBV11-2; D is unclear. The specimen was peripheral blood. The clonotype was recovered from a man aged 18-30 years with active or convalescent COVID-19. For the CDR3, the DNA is TGTGCCAGCAGCCCCGAAGGCGGCACCCATGACTATGGCTACACCTTC. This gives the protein CASSPEGGTHDYGYTF. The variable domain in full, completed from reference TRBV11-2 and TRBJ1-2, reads EAGVAQSPRYKIIEKRQSVAFWCNPISGHATLYWYQQILGQGPKLLIQFQNNGVVDDSQLPKDRFSAERLKGVDSTLKIQPAKLEDSAVYLCASSPEGGTHDYGYTFGSGTRLTVV.